The rows below give T cell receptor beta chains drawn from one sample of a study of ipilimumab plus nivolumab after autologous stem cell transplantation. Method: immunoSEQ multiplex PCR; TCRdb's copy keeps in-frame clones and lacks some. In the table there are fewer than 95,000 clones, 83% of which are singletons. The sequencing used PBMCs, collected in a trial of ipilimumab plus nivolumab as post-transplant consolidation. These receptors were obtained from a male donor with diffuse large B-cell lymphoma. Each CDR3 is given with its conserved first and last residue. A D gene is named only where the DNA matches it firmly. A clone size is listed for some rows: how often the clone was seen (once, few, many), or a class if it is expanded.

TRBD1 | TRBJ1-1 | few | TRBV6-5 | TGTGCCAGCAGTTACGGGACAGGGGGCACTGAAGCTTTCTTT | CASSYGTGGTEAFF
NA | TRBJ1-1 | NA | TRBV5-1 | TGCGCCAGCAGCCCCAGGGCCATGAACACTGAAGCTTTCTTT | CASSPRAMNTEAFF
NA | TRBJ1-2 | NA | TRBV19 | TGTGCCAGTAGTCGGGAGGGTAACTATGGCTACACCTTC | CASSREGNYGYTF
NA | TRBJ2-1 | NA | TRBV7-9 | TGTGCCAGCAGCTTAGGAGGACTCTGGGACGCTGAGCAGTTCTTC | CASSLGGLWDAEQFF
NA | TRBJ2-7 | NA | TRBV4-2 | TGTGCCAGCAGCCAAGGGCCGCGCACCCACGAGCAGTACTTC | CASSQGPRTHEQYF
NA | TRBJ1-1 | NA | TRBV25-1 | TGTGCCAGCAGTCTCCAGGCGAACACTGAAGCTTTCTTT | CASSLQANTEAFF
TRBD1 | TRBJ1-2 | once | TRBV5-4 | TGTGCCAGCAGCTTGTTTGACAGGGGGATTGTTGGCTACACCTTC | CASSLFDRGIVGYTF
TRBD1 | TRBJ1-1 | NA | TRBV9 | TGTGCCAGCAGCTACAGGGGAGGAGTCACTGAAGCTTTCTTT | CASSYRGGVTEAFF
TRBD1 | TRBJ1-2 | NA | TRBV19 | TGTGCCAGTAGTTCTTCCCTCCTGGGACAGGACACCGGCTACACCTTC | CASSSSLLGQDTGYTF
NA | TRBJ1-5 | NA | TRBV18 | TGTGCCAGCTCACCCATGGGGTCAGACGATCAGCCCCAGCATTTT | CASSPMGSDDQPQHF
NA | TRBJ2-3 | NA | TRBV7-2 | TGTGCCAGCAGCCCCTTTGTTACAGATACGCAGTATTTT | CASSPFVTDTQYF
NA | TRBJ1-1 | NA | TRBV6-5 | TGTGCCAGCAGTTCAGGGACCCGAGGGACTGAAGCTTTCTTT | CASSSGTRGTEAFF
TRBD1 | TRBJ1-2 | NA | TRBV18 | TGTGCCAGCTCATCGACAGGGGAACGGGGTGGCTACACCTTC | CASSSTGERGGYTF